This entry lists 2 T cell receptor beta chains sequenced from one sample in a study of graft-versus-host responses after intestinal transplantation. For these TCRs, the target antigens are not known. Profiled with immunoSEQ multiplex PCR; TCRdb holds only in-frame clones, not every one. The sample holds about 110,000 clones, 90% to 95% seen once. Sequencing used unstimulated CD8+ T cells sorted from spleen or lymph node cells, obtained before transplant. Every receptor here comes from a human donor who was the organ donor for an intestinal transplant.

J is TRBJ2-5 and V is TRBV7-9; D gene uncertain. The CDR3 runs to 12 residues. In germline, CDR1 is SEHNR, CDR2 FQNEAQ (reference sequence). Trimming took off 1 base at V and 5 bases at J, with 5 bases between the two ends. The CDR3 reads CASSLGVETQYF. The CDR3 coding sequence is TGTGCCAGCAGCTTAGGGGTGGAGACCCAGTACTTC. The full variable domain, completed using reference TRBV7-9 and TRBJ2-5, is DTGVSQNPRHKITKRGQNVTFRCDPISEHNRLYWYRQTLGQGPEFLTYFQNEAQLEKSRLLSDRFSAERPKGSFSTLEIQRTEQGDSAMYLCASSLGVETQYFGPGTRLLVL.

In nucleotides, the CDR3 is TGTGCCAGCAGCCCCCTTTCGGACGGGGAGCTGTTTTTT. Its protein product is CASSPLSDGELFF. V is TRBV9 and J is TRBJ2-2; D ambiguous. Trimming cost V 4 bases and J 7 bases, with 11 bases left between them. Germline V lookup: CDR1 SGDLS, CDR2 YYNGEE. This CDR3 spans 13 amino acids. Full variable domain (remainder filled in from reference TRBV9 and TRBJ2-2): DSGVTQTPKHLITATGQRVTLRCSPRSGDLSVYWYQQSLDQGLQFLIQYYNGEERAKGNILERFSAQQFPDLHSELNLSSLELGDSALYFCASSPLSDGELFFGEGSRLTVL.